This T cell receptor (beta chain) appears in the sequencing data of a study of shared clonotypes between healthy human individuals. Libraries were prepared by immunoSEQ multiplex PCR; TCRdb keeps only in-frame clonotypes and omits some of them. The table records approximately 2.5 million clones, under 95% of them present only once. Trimming took off 5 bases at V and 6 bases at J, with 12 bases between the two ends. CDR3 length: 13 amino acids. Germline V gives CDR1 SEHNR, CDR2 FQNEAQ (reference sequence). The CD4+ fraction was divided into a CD45RA+ naive subset and a CD45RA-negative memory subset. This rearrangement joins TRBV7-9 to TRBJ2-3; D is unresolved. The sequence was collected from a young man in good health. Some clones in this sample may be carry-over from other donors' samples. The specimen sequenced was naive CD4+ T cells from PBMCs. Subset reported: CD45RA+ positively selected. The CDR3 DNA follows: TGTGCCAGCAGCCTACTTGGCTACGATACGCAGTATTTT. This codes for CASSLLGYDTQYF.